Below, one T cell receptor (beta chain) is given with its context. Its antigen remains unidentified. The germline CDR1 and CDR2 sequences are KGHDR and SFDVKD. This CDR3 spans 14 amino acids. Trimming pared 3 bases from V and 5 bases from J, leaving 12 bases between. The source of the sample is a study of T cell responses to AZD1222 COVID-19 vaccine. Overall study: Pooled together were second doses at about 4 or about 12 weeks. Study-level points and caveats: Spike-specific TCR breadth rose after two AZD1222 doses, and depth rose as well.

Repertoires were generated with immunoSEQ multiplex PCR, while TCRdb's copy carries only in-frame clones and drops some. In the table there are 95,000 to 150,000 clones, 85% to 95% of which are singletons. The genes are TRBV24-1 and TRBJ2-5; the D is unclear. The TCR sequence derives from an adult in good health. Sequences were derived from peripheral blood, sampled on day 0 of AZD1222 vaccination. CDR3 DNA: TGTGCCACCAGTGATCCAGACGGACGGGAGACCCAGTACTTC. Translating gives CATSDPDGRETQYF.